This T cell receptor beta chain derives from a study of T-cell memory formation after mild COVID-19. About the study: The two donors had largely donor-specific TCR clusters. Points from the study as a whole: CD4+ clones that contracted lay mainly in CM and EM; CD8+ ones lay in EMRA. Clones shrinking between day 15 and 85 showed a balanced CD4/CD8 split, and those that grew later tilted toward CD4+. A subset of responding clones appeared in pre-infection memory, suggesting cross-reactive memory joined.

In this sample, this clonotype turned up a few times. Its specificity is unknown. TCRdb re-called the 5' RACE reads through MiXCR, storing one row per CDR3 protein. The profile shows under 200,000 distinct CDR3 sequences, 10% to 15% of them singletons. V lost 4 bases and J lost 5; bases outside the gene matches: 9. Per germline, CDR1 SGHNT and CDR2 YYREEE (reference sequence). The CDR3 runs to 16 residues. This TCR was sampled from a man aged 18 to 29 who had mild COVID-19 (a few samples of this study predate the infection). Cell type and time point are not known. The specimen was PBMCs or a T cell subset sorted from them (not recorded which). The chain has TRBV5-4 and TRBJ2-1; 10 bases align to TRBD2. The CDR3, as DNA: TGTGCCAGCAGCGATCGAACGACTAGCGGGCACAATGAGCAGTTCTTC. Its translation: CASSDRTTSGHNEQFF.